These 23 T cell receptor beta chains were all obtained from the same sample, sequenced in a study of blood T cell repertoires in COVID-19 (TCRdb year 2020). Library generation was performed with the immunoSEQ multiplex PCR assay. TCRdb retrieved this table from immuneACCESS and kept in-frame rearrangements only. Not all clones are present; in checked studies, unresolved V genes account for under half, and no reason is known for the remainder. The sample has tens of thousands of clones on record, 83% of them singletons. The ten largest clonotypes hold about 10% of the sample. Sequenced: peripheral blood. The receptors come from a man aged 50 to 60 with COVID-19, enrolled during active disease.

The chain recombines TRBV15 with TRBJ1-6; 11 bases align to TRBD1. The length of the CDR3 is 14 residues. With 6 bases clipped from V and 10 bases from J, the junction kept 5 bases outside the gene matches. Germline CDR1 LNHNV, CDR2 YYDKDF (reference sequence). The CDR3, as DNA: TGTGCCACCAGGAGGACAGGGGGCAACTCACCCCTCCACTTT. It is translated as CATRRTGGNSPLHF.

This chain links TRBV6-6 with TRBJ2-7, with TRBD2 matching 13 bases. Trimming removed 10 bases from V and 2 bases from J; junction bases left unmatched: 5. From germline, CDR1 is MNHNY and CDR2 SVGAGI (reference sequence). The CDR3 extends over 14 amino acids. Here the CDR3 reads CATSGLAGAYEQYF. In DNA form, the CDR3 reads TGTGCCACCTCAGGACTAGCGGGAGCCTACGAGCAGTACTTC.

The chain joins TRBV19 to TRBJ2-3, with TRBD1 matching 10 bases. Germline V gives CDR1 LNHDA, CDR2 SQIVND (reference sequence). The length of the CDR3 is 15 residues. After removal of 4 bases from V and 8 bases from J, the junction contained 9 bases not matched to a gene. The CDR3 spells CASSTPGTGAATQYF. CDR3 nucleotides: TGTGCCAGTAGTACCCCCGGGACAGGGGCGGCTACGCAGTATTTT.

The rearrangement joins TRBV6-5 to TRBJ1-4; 7 bases fit TRBD1. The CDR3 loop spans 15 amino acids. The germline V gene has CDR1 MNHEY and CDR2 SVGAGI. Losses at the gene ends were 2 bases for V and 4 bases for J; bases not matched to a gene: 4. The CDR3 region has the DNA TGTGCCAGCAGTTACCACGGACAGGTTAATGAAAAACTGTTTTTT. Encoded protein: CASSYHGQVNEKLFF.

The V call is TRBV2, the J call TRBJ2-3, with D maybe TRBD1 (5 bases). Between the trimmed V and J ends, which lost 7 bases and 4 bases, there was a span of 21 bases. This CDR3 region has 16 residues. In germline, CDR1 is SNHLY, CDR2 FYNNEI. In DNA form, the CDR3 reads TGTGCCAGCAACCTTGTGGGGCTAGTCCGCGCAGATACGCAGTATTTT. Translating it yields CASNLVGLVRADTQYF. The full variable domain, its missing parts supplied by reference TRBV2 and TRBJ2-3, is EPEVTQTPSHQVTQMGQEVILRCVPISNHLYFYWYRQILGQKVEFLVSFYNNEISEKSEIFDDQFSVERPDGSNFTLKIRSTKLEDSAMYFCASNLVGLVRADTQYFGPGTRLTVL.

This clone was counted a single time. The V and J genes are TRBV4-1 and TRBJ2-1; D is possibly TRBD2 (5 bases). The CDR3 has 14 amino acids. Germline CDR1 and CDR2: MGHRA and YSYEKL. V lost 6 bases and J 5 bases, leaving 14 bases between the germline ends. CDR3 nucleotides: TGCGCCAGCAGTGTGGGCCACGGGGACAATGAGCAGTTCTTC. This encodes CASSVGHGDNEQFF.

The V call is TRBV4-1, the J call TRBJ2-5; 14 bases are a match to TRBD2. Germline V gives CDR1 MGHRA, CDR2 YSYEKL. The trim removed 5 bases at V and 2 bases at J, leaving 10 bases unmatched. This CDR3 is built from 18 residues. CDR3 nucleotides: TGCGCCAGCAGCTACTCCGGGACTAGCGGGAGTGGTCAAGAGACCCAGTACTTC. Encoded protein: CASSYSGTSGSGQETQYF.

The chain joins TRBV28 to TRBJ2-2, with 10 bases identical to TRBD1. Germline lookup yields CDR1 MDHEN and CDR2 SYDVKM. The CDR3 spans 16 residues. Germline trimming cut 3 bases from V and 4 bases from J; bases unmatched to any gene: 5. The CDR3 region is CASSFGDRGFTGELFF. Here the CDR3 DNA reads TGTGCCAGCAGTTTTGGGGACAGGGGTTTCACCGGGGAGCTGTTTTTT.

This clone appeared a few times. This chain uses TRBV5-6 with TRBJ1-2; D remains ambiguous. This CDR3 comprises 14 residues. The germline gives CDR1 SGHDT, CDR2 YYEEEE. Trimming took off 5 bases at V and 6 bases at J, with 17 bases between the two ends. The CDR3 sequence is CASRRVDIGDGYTF. The CDR3 DNA follows: TGTGCCAGCAGGAGGGTAGATATTGGTGATGGCTACACCTTC.

This clone showed up just a few times. The gene calls are TRBV5-1 and TRBJ2-2, with D hard to call. V dropped 4 bases and J dropped 1 base, with 14 bases sitting between them. Germline V CDR1 and CDR2: SGHRS, YFSETQ. The CDR3 is 16 amino acids. The CDR3 DNA reads as TGCGCCAGCAGCCCCGTATCCTCGGGGAACACCGGGGAGCTGTTTTTT. It is translated as CASSPVSSGNTGELFF.

The chain joins TRBV5-5 to TRBJ2-3; 10 bases match TRBD1. With V trimmed by 4 bases and J by 6 bases, 20 bases remained unmatched. CDR1 is SGHKS, CDR2 YYEKEE, per germline (reference sequence). This CDR3 is 19 amino acids long. The CDR3 region is CASSPILGQGVGVGDTQYF. CDR3 DNA: TGTGCCAGCAGCCCAATCCTCGGACAGGGGGTGGGTGTCGGGGATACGCAGTATTTT.

The chain couples TRBV28 to TRBJ2-1, with D perhaps TRBD2 (6 bases). CDR3 size: 15 residues. Trimming removed 8 bases at V and 3 bases at J, with 17 bases between. The V gene's germline CDR1 is MDHEN and CDR2 SYDVKM. The CDR3 nucleotides read TGTGCCAGCGGGGGTGGAGGGGCTTACTACAATGAGCAGTTCTTC. Its translation is CASGGGGAYYNEQFF.

The chain employs TRBV29-1 and TRBJ1-2; perhaps TRBD1 as D (5 bases). The CDR3 loop spans 13 amino acids. V gave up 1 base and J gave up 4 bases, with 10 bases separating them. Germline CDR1 SQVTM, CDR2 ANQGSEA. The CDR3 DNA reads as TGCAGCGTTGAAGGTGGAGGGGTCTATGGCTACACCTTC. Residues: CSVEGGGVYGYTF. The full variable domain, with the rest looked up from reference TRBV29-1 and TRBJ1-2, is SAVISQKPSRDICQRGTSLTIQCQVDSQVTMMFWYRQQPGQSLTLIATANQGSEATYESGFVIDKFPISRPNLTFSTLTVSNMSPEDSSIYLCSVEGGGVYGYTFGSGTRLTVV.

This clone was found once. The chain links TRBV5-6 to TRBJ2-2; 7 bases align to TRBD1. This CDR3 contains 18 residues. The germline V gene encodes CDR1 SGHDT and CDR2 YYEEEE. Losses at the gene ends were 3 bases for V and 1 base for J; bases not matched to a gene: 12. CDR3 sequence (DNA): TGTGCCAGCAGCTCCCTCGACCTCTACAGGGGGAACACCGGGGAGCTGTTTTTT. Translated, it gives CASSSLDLYRGNTGELFF.

CDR3: CASSFGQGPLNTEAFF. CDR3 nucleotide sequence: TGTGCCAGCAGCTTTGGGCAGGGCCCTTTGAACACTGAAGCTTTCTTT. V usage is TRBV7-9 and J usage is TRBJ1-1, with D possibly matching TRBD1 (5 bases). CDR3 length: 16 amino acids. Trimming pared 3 bases from V and 0 bases from J, leaving 14 bases between. Germline V CDR1 and CDR2: SEHNR, FQNEAQ (reference sequence).

Written as DNA, the CDR3 is TGTGCCAGCAGCCACCCGGGGACAGATACGCAGTATTTT. As protein: CASSHPGTDTQYF. The chain combines TRBV7-8 with TRBJ2-3; D may be TRBD2 (5 bases). Per the germline V gene, CDR1 is SGHVS and CDR2 is FQNEAQ. The CDR3 runs 13 residues. Trimming left V 5 bases short and J 3 bases short, with 9 bases between.

The chain links TRBV11-2 to TRBJ2-5; 10 bases are a match to TRBD1. V lost 4 bases to trimming and J lost 3 bases; unmatched junction nucleotides: 5. From germline, CDR1 is SGHAT and CDR2 FQNNGV. The CDR3 spans 15 residues. The CDR3 coding sequence is TGTGCCAGCAGCTCGGGACAGGGGAGGGAAGAGACCCAGTACTTC. This translates into CASSSGQGREETQYF.

This chain connects TRBV7-2 to TRBJ2-7; the match to TRBD1 covers 9 bases. The J segment lost 2 bases and the V segment lost 5 bases, leaving 4 bases of the junction unmatched. Germline V gives CDR1 SGHTA, CDR2 FQGNSA. The CDR3 loop spans 14 amino acids. The CDR3: CASSRDRETYEQYF. In DNA, the CDR3 is TGTGCCAGCAGCCGGGACAGGGAAACCTACGAGCAGTACTTC.

This chain links TRBV2 with TRBJ1-5; 7 bases match TRBD1. The CDR3 sequence is 14 residues long. CDR1 is SNHLY, CDR2 FYNNEI, per germline. The trim removed 4 bases at V and 3 bases at J, leaving 3 bases unmatched. CDR3 nucleotide sequence: TGTGCCAGCAGTGGACAGGGTACCAATCAGCCCCAGCATTTT. Translation: CASSGQGTNQPQHF.

The V and J genes are TRBV2 and TRBJ1-1, with 7 bases aligning to TRBD1. The germline gives CDR1 SNHLY, CDR2 FYNNEI. The V and J ends lost 5 bases and 10 bases, in that order; junction bases with no gene match: 7. This CDR3 region has 12 residues. CDR3 residues: CASSPGQARAFF. The CDR3 coding sequence is TGTGCCAGCAGTCCTGGACAGGCCAGAGCTTTCTTT.

V and J are TRBV5-1 and TRBJ2-3; a possible D gene is TRBD2 (6 bases). Deletions cut 0 bases from V and 1 base from J, with 12 bases between. The CDR3 length is 16 residues. Per the germline V gene, CDR1 is SGHRS and CDR2 is YFSETQ. The CDR3 loop reads CASSLAGTAGTDTQYF. DNA for the CDR3: TGCGCCAGCAGCTTGGCCGGGACTGCCGGCACAGATACGCAGTATTTT.

The chain has TRBV7-2 and TRBJ2-5; possibly TRBD2 for D (6 bases). V lost 6 bases and J lost 5, with 13 bases in between. Germline V gene lookup returns CDR1 SGHTA and CDR2 FQGNSA. The CDR3 has 13 amino acids. This CDR3 is CASSRGLAETQYF. The CDR3 region has the DNA TGTGCCAGCAGTCGAGGGCTAGCGGAGACCCAGTACTTC.

At least ten counts were recorded for this clone. J is TRBJ2-1 and V is TRBV24-1; D remains ambiguous. The germline V gene encodes CDR1 KGHDR and CDR2 SFDVKD. The CDR3 extends over 13 amino acids. Trimming took 6 bases from V and 8 from J, leaving 13 bases between them. Here the CDR3 DNA reads TGTGCCACCAGTCTCAGTTCGATGGATGAGCAGTTCTTC. Amino acids: CATSLSSMDEQFF.